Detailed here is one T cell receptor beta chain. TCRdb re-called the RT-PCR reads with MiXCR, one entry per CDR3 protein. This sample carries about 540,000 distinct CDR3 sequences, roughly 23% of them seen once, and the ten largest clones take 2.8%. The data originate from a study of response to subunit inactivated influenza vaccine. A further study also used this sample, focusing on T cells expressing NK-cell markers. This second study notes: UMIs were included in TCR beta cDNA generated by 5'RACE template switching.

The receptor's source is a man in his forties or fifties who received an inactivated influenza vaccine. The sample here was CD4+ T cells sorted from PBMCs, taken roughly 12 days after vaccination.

The CDR3 nucleotides are TGCAGTGCCGTTAGCGGGAAGGGAGGCAATGAGCAGTTCTTC. Translating it yields CSAVSGKGGNEQFF. The chain is built from TRBV20-1 and TRBJ2-1; 8 bases fit TRBD2. V was pared by 6 bases and J by 6 bases, with 10 bases of the junction left unmatched. CDR3 length: 14 residues. Germline CDR1 and CDR2: DFQATT and SNEGSKA (reference sequence).